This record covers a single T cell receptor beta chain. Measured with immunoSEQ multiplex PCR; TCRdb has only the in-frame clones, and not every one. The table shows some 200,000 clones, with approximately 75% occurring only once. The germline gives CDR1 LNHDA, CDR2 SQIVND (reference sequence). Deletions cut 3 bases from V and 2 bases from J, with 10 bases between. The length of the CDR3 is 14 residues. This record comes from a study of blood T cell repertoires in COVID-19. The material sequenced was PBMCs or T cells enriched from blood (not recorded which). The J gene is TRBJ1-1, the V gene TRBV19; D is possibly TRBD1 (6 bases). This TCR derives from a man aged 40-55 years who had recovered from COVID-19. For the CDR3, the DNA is TGTGCCAGTAGTATGGGGGACATTAACACTGAAGCTTTCTTT. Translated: CASSMGDINTEAFF.